These 14 T cell receptor beta chains came from one sample sequenced in a study of Ad26.COV2.S vaccination and SARS-CoV-2 variants. The repertoire was sequenced with immunoSEQ multiplex PCR; TCRdb's copy has only in-frame clones and lacks some. The table shows roughly 320,000 clones, with around four fifths occurring only once. Documented treatment: around 19 received Ad26.COV2.S at low or high dose, single or two shots; roughly five received placebo; per-sample allocation not given. Sampling happened 63 days after the first vaccine or placebo injection. Sample: peripheral blood, taken in a trial of Ad26.COV2.S vaccine versus placebo. The receptors were gathered from a person aged 18-65 years who received the Ad26.COV2.S COVID-19 vaccine or a placebo.

The rearrangement links TRBV11-2 to TRBJ2-4; no definite D call. CDR3 length equals 16 residues. Per germline, CDR1 SGHAT and CDR2 FQNNGV. Trimming shortened V by 1 base and J by 0 bases, and 10 bases separated the two germline ends. CDR3 region: CASSLGSSLAKNIQYF. The CDR3, as DNA: TGTGCCAGCAGCTTAGGGAGCAGCTTAGCCAAAAACATTCAGTACTTC.

The chain links TRBV5-1 to TRBJ2-2; 8 positions agree with TRBD2. Trimming took 4 bases from V and 6 from J; bases not matched to a gene: 11. Germline V gives CDR1 SGHRS, CDR2 YFSETQ. The CDR3 has 16 amino acids. CDR3 in amino acids: CASSPRTGGAAGELFF. In nucleotides, the CDR3 is TGCGCCAGCAGCCCGCGTACCGGGGGGGCCGCCGGGGAGCTGTTTTTT.

The chain is built from TRBV18 and TRBJ2-7; D gene uncertain. The germline CDR1 and CDR2 sequences are KGHSH and LQKENI. The CDR3 consists of 15 residues. V lost 0 bases and J lost 5, with 14 bases in between. The CDR3, as DNA: TGTGCCAGCTCACCACCAGGGTTTGCACAGAACGAGCAGTACTTC. This gives the protein CASSPPGFAQNEQYF.

The chain has TRBV7-8 and TRBJ1-1, with TRBD1 identical over 7 bases. V was pared by 5 bases and J by 4 bases, with 13 bases of the junction left unmatched. Looked up from germline, CDR1 is SGHVS and CDR2 is FQNEAQ. The CDR3 totals 16 residues. This chain's CDR3 is CASSVTGSWGGTEAFF. CDR3 DNA sequence: TGTGCCAGCAGCGTGACAGGGAGTTGGGGTGGCACTGAAGCTTTCTTT.

The chain joins TRBV5-6 to TRBJ2-5; unclear D gene. Germline-derived CDR1 and CDR2 are SGHDT and YYEEEE. V was trimmed by 7 bases and J by 1 base, leaving 8 bases between them. This CDR3 is built from 12 residues. This chain's CDR3 is CASGRTQETQYF. The DNA of the CDR3 is TGTGCCAGCGGCCGGACCCAAGAGACCCAGTACTTC.

The rearrangement uses TRBV5-4 and TRBJ2-5, with a weak D call TRBD1 (6 bases). The CDR3 is 14 amino acids. The V gene lost 4 bases and the J gene lost 5 bases, with 15 bases spanning the gap. CDR1 is SGHNT, CDR2 YYREEE, per germline (reference sequence). The CDR3: CASSLTGQSETQYF. Here the CDR3 DNA reads TGTGCCAGCAGCCTAACAGGACAGAGTGAGACCCAGTACTTC.

This clone was seen a single time. This chain joins TRBV3-1 (or the pseudogene TRBV3-2) and TRBJ1-4, with D maybe TRBD1 (6 bases). Looked up from germline, CDR1 is LGHDT and CDR2 is YNNKEL (reference sequence). Trimming cost V 3 bases and J 8 bases, with 10 bases left between them. There are 13 residues in the CDR3. The CDR3 sequence is CASSQGTHEKLFF. The CDR3 DNA reads TGTGCCAGCAGCCAGGGGACACACGAAAAACTGTTTTTT.

The rearrangement links TRBV28 to TRBJ1-2; the match to TRBD1 covers 7 bases. The CDR3 totals 11 residues. J gave up 13 bases and V 7 bases, and 9 bases lay outside the gene matches. The germline V gene has CDR1 MDHEN and CDR2 SYDVKM. The CDR3 region has the DNA TGTGCCAGCACGGGACAGCGAGTTTCCACCTTC. It specifies CASTGQRVSTF.

This clone was counted once. This chain links TRBV28 with TRBJ1-6; no clear D gene. The CDR3 extends over 15 amino acids. CDR1 and CDR2 from the germline V gene are MDHEN and SYDVKM. V lost 5 bases and J lost 7, with 15 bases in between. Here the CDR3 reads CASSGSGSGNSPLHF. CDR3 coding DNA: TGTGCCAGCAGTGGTTCAGGTAGCGGGAATTCACCCCTCCACTTT.

The rearrangement joins TRBV5-1 to TRBJ1-1; 10 bases fit TRBD1. This CDR3 is 16 amino acids long. Per germline, CDR1 SGHRS and CDR2 YFSETQ. V lost 3 bases, J lost 2 bases, and 7 bases stayed unmatched. The CDR3 reads CASSWFGQGENTEAFF. As DNA, the CDR3 is TGCGCCAGCAGCTGGTTTGGACAGGGGGAAAACACTGAAGCTTTCTTT. Variable domain in full (rest from reference TRBV5-1 and TRBJ1-1): KAGVTQTPRYLIKTRGQQVTLSCSPISGHRSVSWYQQTPGQGLQFLFEYFSETQRNKGNFPGRFSGRQFSNSRSEMNVSTLELGDSALYLCASSWFGQGENTEAFFGQGTRLTVV.

The chain has TRBV24-1 and TRBJ2-3; possible D gene TRBD1, 6 bases. The CDR3 has 14 amino acids. Germline V gene lookup returns CDR1 KGHDR and CDR2 SFDVKD. Deletions cut 4 bases from V and 11 bases from J, with 18 bases between. In DNA form, the CDR3 reads TGTGCCACCAGTGACTACGAGGTGGGCAGGGGGCAGTATTTT. Translating gives CATSDYEVGRGQYF.

The V gene is TRBV5-1, the J gene TRBJ2-3; D unclear. V lost 0 bases and J 5 bases, leaving 4 bases between the germline ends. Germline CDR1 and CDR2: SGHRS and YFSETQ. The CDR3 length is 12 residues. The CDR3 DNA is TGCGCCAGCAGCTTGGCTAAAGATACGCAGTATTTT. Protein sequence: CASSLAKDTQYF.

This chain links TRBV27 with TRBJ1-4; D not certain. The V gene's germline CDR1 is MNHEY and CDR2 SMNVEV (reference sequence). V lost 8 bases to trimming and J lost 0 bases, with 4 bases between them. The length of the CDR3 is 12 residues. CDR3 nucleotide sequence: TGTGCCAGCGGGTCAACTAATGAAAAACTGTTTTTT. It translates to CASGSTNEKLFF.

This chain connects TRBV6-5 to TRBJ2-6, with 7 bases that match TRBD1. Germline V lookup: CDR1 MNHEY, CDR2 SVGAGI. The trim removed 3 bases at V and 3 bases at J, leaving 5 bases unmatched. The CDR3 consists of 16 residues. The CDR3 DNA reads as TGTGCCAGCAGTTATTCCACAGGGGTTGGGGCCAACGTCCTGACTTTC. Translation gives CASSYSTGVGANVLTF.